This T cell receptor beta chain stems from a study of T cells in Graves' hyperthyroidism and ophthalmopathy. The germline CDR1 and CDR2 sequences are SGHVS and FQNEAQ. The CDR3 loop spans 18 amino acids. The trim removed 5 bases at V and 0 bases at J, leaving 8 bases unmatched. TCR beta CDR3 regions were amplified from RNA. HTBI primers were employed in a first-round RT-PCR of the TCR CDR3. TCRdb fed the multiplex PCR reads into MiXCR, producing one record per CDR3 protein. The sample shows approximately 570,000 distinct CDR3 sequences, just under 20% of them seen only once. The sequence was obtained from a man in his forties with Graves' ophthalmopathy. The sequenced sample was blood. This chain joins TRBV7-8 and TRBJ2-1; 12 bases fit TRBD2. CDR3 nucleotide sequence: TGTGCCAGCAGCAAACGGACTAGCGGGATAAGCTCCTACAATGAGCAGTTCTTC. It translates to CASSKRTSGISSYNEQFF. Together with reference TRBV7-8 and TRBJ2-1, the CDR3 gives the full variable domain: GAGVSQSPRYKVAKRGQDVALRCDPISGHVSLFWYQQALGQGPEFLTYFQNEAQLDKSGLPSDRFFAERPEGSVSTLKIQRTQQEDSAVYLCASSKRTSGISSYNEQFFGPGTRLTVL.